This paragraph covers one T cell receptor beta chain sequence. Its antigen is not known. Relying on iRepertoire HTBI primers and Arm-PCR of CDR3 regions, the team built TCR beta libraries. In TCRdb, the multiplex PCR reads were re-called with MiXCR into one record per CDR3 protein. In the table there are about 380,000 distinct CDR3 sequences, around 15% of which are singletons. V gave up 7 bases and J gave up 7 bases, with 14 bases separating them. There are 13 residues in the CDR3. Sample time point: newly diagnosed GD, antithyroid drugs for less than 3 months. TCR sequences were obtained from RNA taken from PBMCs. The data stem from a study of regulatory T cells in long-lasting Graves disease. Notes on the study in general: A greater number of public clonotypes (around 3,000) was shared by persistent patients than by new patients (about 890).

The source was peripheral blood mononuclear cells (PBMCs), collected at new diagnosis, from a patient treated with antithyroid drugs. The sequence came from a female donor with Graves disease. This chain connects TRBV12-3 or TRBV12-4 to TRBJ2-4; the D gene is possibly TRBD2 (6 bases). The CDR3 sequence: CASIGGDGNIQYF. CDR3 DNA: TGTGCCAGCATAGGCGGGGACGGGAACATTCAGTACTTC.